The rows below give T cell receptor beta chains drawn from one sample of a study of T cell repertoires in cytomegalovirus infection. TCRdb called the reads again in MiXCR, with one record for every CDR3 protein. This table has approximately 910,000 distinct CDR3 sequences, more than 25% appearing once. Which antigens these TCRs recognize remains unknown. The sample consisted of cultured CD8+ T cells from PBMCs, taken from culture after CMV antigen stimulation. Source of these receptors: a human donor in good health (CMV status not recorded). Some clones in this sample may be carry-over from other donors' samples. The CDR3 runs from the conserved cysteine through the conserved F or W. The D gene is left open where the match is weak. Size is stated for part of the rows, as once, few or many counts, or as a class when the clone is expanded.

J gene: TRBJ2-2
V gene: TRBV6-2/TRBV6-3
D gene: TRBD1
clone size: -
CDR3 protein: CASSYRGRSTGELFF
CDR3 DNA: TGTGCCAGCAGTTACAGGGGGCGCAGCACCGGGGAGCTGTTTTTT

J gene: TRBJ2-3
V gene: TRBV4-1
D gene: TRBD2
clone size: few
CDR3 protein: CASSQDKYSGGVRDTQYF
CDR3 DNA: TGCGCCAGCAGCCAAGATAAGTACAGCGGGGGGGTGAGAGATACGCAGTATTTT

J gene: TRBJ2-2
V gene: TRBV19
D gene: -
clone size: -
CDR3 protein: CASSTGAGASTANTGELFF
CDR3 DNA: TGTGCCAGTAGTACAGGGGCTGGAGCCTCAACCGCGAACACCGGGGAGCTGTTTTTT

J gene: TRBJ1-1
V gene: TRBV24-1
D gene: -
clone size: -
CDR3 protein: CATSPTFLVAEAFF
CDR3 DNA: TGTGCCACCAGCCCTACGTTTTTGGTAGCTGAAGCTTTCTTT

J gene: TRBJ1-5
V gene: TRBV5-6
D gene: -
clone size: -
CDR3 protein: CASSLKERGQPQHF
CDR3 DNA: TGTGCCAGCAGCTTAAAGGAAAGGGGTCAGCCCCAGCATTTT

J gene: TRBJ1-5
V gene: TRBV18
D gene: TRBD1
clone size: -
CDR3 protein: CASSPTDRKPNQPQHF
CDR3 DNA: TGTGCCAGCTCACCAACGGACAGGAAACCCAATCAGCCCCAGCATTTT

J gene: TRBJ1-1
V gene: TRBV2
D gene: TRBD1
clone size: few
CDR3 protein: CASSEGQGGNTEAFF
CDR3 DNA: TGTGCCAGCAGTGAAGGACAGGGGGGGAACACTGAAGCTTTCTTT

J gene: TRBJ1-6
V gene: TRBV2
D gene: -
clone size: -
CDR3 protein: CASTFLGLNIYNSPLHF
CDR3 DNA: TGTGCCAGCACATTCTTGGGACTGAACATTTATAATTCACCCCTCCACTTT

J gene: TRBJ2-1
V gene: TRBV15
D gene: TRBD2
clone size: few
CDR3 protein: CATSRERGAYNEQFF
CDR3 DNA: TGTGCCACCAGCAGAGAGCGGGGGGCCTACAATGAGCAGTTCTTC

J gene: TRBJ2-7
V gene: TRBV4-2
D gene: -
clone size: -
CDR3 protein: CASSQEKGYYEQYF
CDR3 DNA: TGTGCCAGCAGCCAAGAGAAAGGTTACTACGAGCAGTACTTC

J gene: TRBJ2-2
V gene: TRBV7-3
D gene: -
clone size: -
CDR3 protein: CASSPGRRNTGELFF
CDR3 DNA: TGTGCCAGCAGCCCGGGTCGGAGGAACACCGGGGAGCTGTTTTTT

J gene: TRBJ2-5
V gene: TRBV27
D gene: -
clone size: few
CDR3 protein: CASSALPGLREETQYF
CDR3 DNA: TGTGCCAGCAGTGCGCTTCCGGGACTGAGGGAAGAGACCCAGTACTTC

J gene: TRBJ2-3
V gene: TRBV4-2
D gene: -
clone size: -
CDR3 protein: CASSQDEGALF
CDR3 DNA: TGTGCCAGCAGCCAAGATGAGGGAGCTCTTTTT

J gene: TRBJ2-3
V gene: TRBV7-2
D gene: TRBD2
clone size: many
CDR3 protein: CASSLATSFTDTQYF
CDR3 DNA: TGTGCCAGCAGCTTAGCGACTAGCTTCACAGATACGCAGTATTTT

J gene: TRBJ1-1
V gene: TRBV5-6
D gene: TRBD1
clone size: -
CDR3 protein: CASSDGDRGPEAFF
CDR3 DNA: TGTGCCAGCAGCGACGGTGACAGGGGCCCTGAAGCTTTCTTT

J gene: TRBJ1-1
V gene: TRBV7-6
D gene: -
clone size: -
CDR3 protein: CASSPPGRQNTEAFF
CDR3 DNA: TGTGCCAGCAGCCCACCGGGACGGCAAAACACTGAAGCTTTCTTT

J gene: TRBJ2-1
V gene: TRBV19
D gene: TRBD2
clone size: -
CDR3 protein: CASSIGFSGGAAYNEQFF
CDR3 DNA: TGTGCCAGTAGTATTGGGTTTAGCGGGGGGGCCGCCTACAATGAGCAGTTCTTC

J gene: TRBJ1-1
V gene: TRBV10-3
D gene: -
clone size: -
CDR3 protein: CAISPPNTEAFF
CDR3 DNA: TGTGCCATCAGCCCCCCGAACACTGAAGCTTTCTTT

J gene: TRBJ1-5
V gene: TRBV20-1
D gene: -
clone size: -
CDR3 protein: CSARDRNRRDKPQHF
CDR3 DNA: TGCAGTGCTAGAGATCGAAATAGACGCGATAAGCCCCAGCATTTT

J gene: TRBJ1-2
V gene: TRBV14
D gene: -
clone size: -
CDR3 protein: CASSPAGQQGYTF
CDR3 DNA: TGTGCCAGCAGCCCAGCTGGGCAACAAGGCTACACCTTC

J gene: TRBJ1-2
V gene: TRBV7-9
D gene: -
clone size: few
CDR3 protein: CASSSVPLRGYTF
CDR3 DNA: TGTGCCAGCAGCTCGGTACCTCTCAGGGGCTACACCTTC

J gene: TRBJ1-5
V gene: TRBV4-3
D gene: -
clone size: -
CDR3 protein: CASSQDLQVNQPQHF
CDR3 DNA: TGCGCCAGCAGCCAAGACTTGCAGGTCAATCAGCCCCAGCATTTT

J gene: TRBJ2-7
V gene: TRBV10-1
D gene: -
clone size: many
CDR3 protein: CASSEEGLSSYEQYF
CDR3 DNA: TGCGCCAGCAGTGAAGAAGGCCTGAGCTCCTACGAGCAGTACTTC

J gene: TRBJ2-7
V gene: TRBV6-1
D gene: -
clone size: -
CDR3 protein: CASSGQVTYEQYF
CDR3 DNA: TGTGCCAGCAGTGGACAGGTAACCTACGAGCAGTACTTC

J gene: TRBJ1-1
V gene: TRBV11-3
D gene: TRBD1
clone size: -
CDR3 protein: CASSWGQGEAFF
CDR3 DNA: TGTGCCAGCAGCTGGGGACAGGGTGAAGCTTTCTTT

J gene: TRBJ2-5
V gene: TRBV28
D gene: -
clone size: few
CDR3 protein: CASSPRTVGETQYF
CDR3 DNA: TGTGCCAGCAGTCCGCGAACGGTAGGGGAGACCCAGTACTTC

J gene: TRBJ2-4
V gene: TRBV7-6
D gene: -
clone size: few
CDR3 protein: CASSPRSRSDIQYF
CDR3 DNA: TGTGCCAGCAGCCCCCGTTCCAGGTCGGACATTCAGTACTTC

J gene: TRBJ1-1
V gene: TRBV20-1
D gene: TRBD1
clone size: few
CDR3 protein: CSANRGGNTEAFF
CDR3 DNA: TGCAGTGCTAACAGGGGGGGGAACACTGAAGCTTTCTTT

J gene: TRBJ2-2
V gene: TRBV12-3/TRBV12-4
D gene: -
clone size: -
CDR3 protein: CASSFAIANTGELFF
CDR3 DNA: TGTGCCAGCAGTTTCGCGATTGCGAACACCGGGGAGCTGTTTTTT

J gene: TRBJ2-1
V gene: TRBV5-1
D gene: TRBD1
clone size: -
CDR3 protein: CASSWTGGGRNEQFF
CDR3 DNA: TGCGCCAGCAGTTGGACAGGGGGGGGAAGGAATGAGCAGTTCTTC

J gene: TRBJ2-1
V gene: TRBV9
D gene: TRBD1
clone size: -
CDR3 protein: CASSGDRAFYNEQFF
CDR3 DNA: TGTGCCAGCAGCGGAGACAGGGCGTTCTACAATGAGCAGTTCTTC

J gene: TRBJ2-5
V gene: TRBV6-6
D gene: -
clone size: many
CDR3 protein: CASSYSSGQETQYF
CDR3 DNA: TGTGCCAGCAGTTACTCGAGTGGCCAAGAGACCCAGTACTTC

J gene: TRBJ1-2
V gene: TRBV6-1
D gene: -
clone size: -
CDR3 protein: CASSEYYVSNYGYTF
CDR3 DNA: TGTGCCAGCAGTGAATACTACGTCTCTAACTATGGCTACACCTTC

J gene: TRBJ1-6
V gene: TRBV9
D gene: TRBD1
clone size: -
CDR3 protein: CASSALGGQGFNSPLHF
CDR3 DNA: TGTGCCAGCAGCGCCCTGGGCGGACAGGGCTTTAATTCACCCCTCCACTTT

J gene: TRBJ2-3
V gene: TRBV24-1
D gene: -
clone size: -
CDR3 protein: CATSDPGQDSYTQYF
CDR3 DNA: TGTGCCACCAGTGACCCCGGTCAAGACTCCTATACGCAGTATTTT

J gene: TRBJ2-3
V gene: TRBV12-3/TRBV12-4
D gene: TRBD1
clone size: -
CDR3 protein: CASRNTGGIKNTQYF
CDR3 DNA: TGTGCCAGCAGGAACACAGGGGGGATTAAGAATACGCAGTATTTT

J gene: TRBJ2-7
V gene: TRBV9
D gene: -
clone size: -
CDR3 protein: CASSPPRRGGEQYF
CDR3 DNA: TGTGCCAGCAGCCCCCCCAGAAGGGGCGGCGAGCAGTACTTC

J gene: TRBJ1-5
V gene: TRBV27
D gene: -
clone size: -
CDR3 protein: CASSLLWGMDQPQHF
CDR3 DNA: TGTGCCAGCAGTTTATTGTGGGGAATGGATCAGCCCCAGCATTTT

J gene: TRBJ2-1
V gene: TRBV7-9
D gene: -
clone size: few
CDR3 protein: CASSTPVHRDDEQFF
CDR3 DNA: TGTGCCAGCAGCACCCCTGTACACAGGGACGATGAGCAGTTCTTC

J gene: TRBJ2-2
V gene: TRBV7-7
D gene: -
clone size: few
CDR3 protein: CASETDGSRNTGELFF
CDR3 DNA: TGTGCTAGCGAAACCGATGGCAGTCGAAACACCGGGGAGCTGTTTTTT

J gene: TRBJ2-7
V gene: TRBV7-9
D gene: -
clone size: few
CDR3 protein: CASSFRGEKMQQYF
CDR3 DNA: TGTGCCAGCAGCTTCCGCGGGGAAAAGATGCAGCAGTACTTC

J gene: TRBJ2-1
V gene: TRBV2
D gene: TRBD2
clone size: -
CDR3 protein: CASSDFRASGGTDEQFF
CDR3 DNA: TGTGCCAGCAGTGATTTTCGGGCTAGCGGGGGTACGGATGAGCAGTTCTTC

J gene: TRBJ2-7
V gene: TRBV4-2
D gene: TRBD2
clone size: few
CDR3 protein: CASSLGLAGTSDEQYF
CDR3 DNA: TGTGCCAGCAGCCTTGGACTAGCGGGGACCTCCGACGAGCAGTACTTC

J gene: TRBJ2-3
V gene: TRBV25-1
D gene: -
clone size: many
CDR3 protein: CASSDPRGGRYTDTQYF
CDR3 DNA: TGTGCCAGCAGTGACCCGCGAGGGGGAAGATACACAGATACGCAGTATTTT

J gene: TRBJ2-1
V gene: TRBV6-5
D gene: TRBD1
clone size: few
CDR3 protein: CASSYSKDRGQNEQFF
CDR3 DNA: TGTGCCAGCAGTTACTCGAAGGACAGGGGGCAGAATGAGCAGTTCTTC

J gene: TRBJ2-7
V gene: TRBV27
D gene: -
clone size: few
CDR3 protein: CASSLAPFGNEQYF
CDR3 DNA: TGTGCCAGCAGTTTAGCGCCATTCGGAAACGAGCAGTACTTC

J gene: TRBJ1-2
V gene: TRBV6-1
D gene: -
clone size: -
CDR3 protein: CASTNYWVLRTNYGYTF
CDR3 DNA: TGTGCCAGCACTAACTACTGGGTCCTCCGAACTAACTATGGCTACACCTTC

J gene: TRBJ1-2
V gene: TRBV28
D gene: -
clone size: few
CDR3 protein: CASSWDSGYTF
CDR3 DNA: TGTGCCAGCAGTTGGGACTCTGGCTACACCTTC

J gene: TRBJ2-5
V gene: TRBV5-1
D gene: -
clone size: -
CDR3 protein: CASSLAAAFQETQYF
CDR3 DNA: TGCGCCAGCAGCTTGGCGGCGGCTTTCCAAGAGACCCAGTACTTC

J gene: TRBJ1-6
V gene: TRBV27
D gene: -
clone size: -
CDR3 protein: CASSLHPPNSPLHF
CDR3 DNA: TGTGCCAGCAGTTTACACCCCCCAAATTCACCCCTCCACTTT

J gene: TRBJ1-1
V gene: TRBV27
D gene: -
clone size: few
CDR3 protein: CASSLIRFKRDTEAFF
CDR3 DNA: TGTGCCAGCAGTCTCATACGCTTTAAACGGGACACTGAAGCTTTCTTT

J gene: TRBJ1-2
V gene: TRBV6-2/TRBV6-3
D gene: -
clone size: -
CDR3 protein: CASSYSSRSLGYTF
CDR3 DNA: TGTGCCAGCAGTTACTCTTCCAGGTCCCTCGGCTACACCTTC